Following are 2 T cell receptor beta chains from one sample sequenced in a study of blood T cell repertoires in COVID-19. Method: immunoSEQ multiplex PCR; TCRdb's copy keeps in-frame clones and lacks some. Among 250,000 to 300,000 clones listed, approximately 77% were seen once. The sequenced material came from peripheral blood. The receptor set was obtained from a woman aged 18-29 years with acute or convalescent COVID-19.

A few counts support this clone. V gene TRBV7-2 combines with J gene TRBJ1-5, with a possible D match to TRBD1 (5 bases). Germline V lookup: CDR1 SGHTA, CDR2 FQGNSA. Trimming took off 5 bases at V and 6 bases at J, with 17 bases between the two ends. The CDR3 runs 15 residues. In nucleotides, the CDR3 is TGTGCCAGCAGCCGCGATCGGGGGAGGACTCAGCCCCAGCATTTT. Residues: CASSRDRGRTQPQHF.

CDR3 amino acids: CASKGGVRAEAFF. The CDR3 nucleotides read TGTGCCTCCAAAGGGGGGGTACGGGCTGAAGCTTTCTTT. V and J are TRBV19 and TRBJ1-1, with D maybe TRBD1 (6 bases). The CDR3 length is 13 residues. Germline values: CDR1 LNHDA, CDR2 SQIVND (reference sequence). The V end lost 11 bases, the J end lost 6 bases, and 19 bases lay between the germline ends. Full variable domain (outside the CDR3, taken from reference TRBV19 and TRBJ1-1): DGGITQSPKYLFRKEGQNVTLSCEQNLNHDAMYWYRQDPGQGLRLIYYSQIVNDFQKGDIAEGYSVSREKKESFPLTVTSAQKNPTAFYLCASKGGVRAEAFFGQGTRLTVV.